The table lists the clone carrying this T cell receptor (beta chain) with a few counts. Its antigen is not known. The entry originates in a study of identical twins. The study's findings and limits: Zero-insertion analyses might be partly confounded by invariant T cells like MAIT and iNKT. Within twin pairs, the out-of-frame alpha sequences they shared showed excess low generation probability. Insertions ran lower in abundant cord blood beta clonotypes, though not in memory repertoires.

Each CDR3 protein is one row after TCRdb ran MiXCR on the 5' RACE reads. The sample lists 350,000 to 400,000 distinct CDR3 sequences, 9% occurring once. Input material: naive T cells sorted from blood. The origin of this receptor is a woman between 50 and 59 years old in good health.

In DNA form, the CDR3 reads TGTGCCAGCAGCTTGGGACCAGGCAGGGAGACCCAGTACTTC. Protein: CASSLGPGRETQYF. The chain joins TRBV11-2 to TRBJ2-5; possibly TRBD1 or TRBD2 for D (5 bases each). V lost 3 bases and J lost 5, with 13 bases in between. CDR3 size: 14 residues. Germline V gives CDR1 SGHAT, CDR2 FQNNGV.